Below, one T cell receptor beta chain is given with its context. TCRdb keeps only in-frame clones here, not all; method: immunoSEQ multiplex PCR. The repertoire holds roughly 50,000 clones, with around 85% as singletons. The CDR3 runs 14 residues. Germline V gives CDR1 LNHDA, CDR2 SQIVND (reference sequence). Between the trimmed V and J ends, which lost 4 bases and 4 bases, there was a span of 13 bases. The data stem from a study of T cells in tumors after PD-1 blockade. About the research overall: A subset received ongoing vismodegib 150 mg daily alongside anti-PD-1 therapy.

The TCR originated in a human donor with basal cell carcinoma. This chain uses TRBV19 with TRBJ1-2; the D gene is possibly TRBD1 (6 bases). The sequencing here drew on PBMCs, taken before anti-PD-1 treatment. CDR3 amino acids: CASSTAGTTYGYTF. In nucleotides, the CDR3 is TGTGCCAGTAGTACAGCGGGGACAACCTATGGCTACACCTTC.